Listed here is a single T cell receptor beta chain. Its antigen is not identified. The ends were cut back, 4 bases at V and 5 bases at J, with 11 bases in the middle. Germline CDR1 LGHNA, CDR2 YNFKEQ. This CDR3 has 13 residues. This sample is drawn from a study of T cell clonotyping in hematopoietic cell transplantation. About the study: Recipient samples before transplant were obtained post-cytoreduction.

Overall study results and limits: No sorting was done, leaving CD4 and CD8 contributions mixed. Higher Inverse Simpson Index values in graft donor and pretransplant recipient predicted broader posttransplant TCR diversity.

Profiled with immunoSEQ multiplex PCR; TCRdb holds only in-frame clones, not every one. The data contain approximately 9,000 clones, about 90% of them seen just once; the ten biggest clones take up 25% to 30%. The time point: recipient sample about 28 days before transplant, after cytoreduction. The clonotype originates from a woman aged 55-70 years with acute myeloid leukemia. Some clones in this sample may be carry-over from other donors' samples. The chain is built from TRBV4-2 and TRBJ2-5, with D hard to call. Sequenced material: peripheral blood mononuclear cells, taken before stem cell transplant. The CDR3 is CASSLGLGETQYF. DNA for the CDR3: TGTGCCAGCAGCCTTGGGCTGGGCGAGACCCAGTACTTC.